Described below is a single TCR beta chain sequence and its context. TCRdb's copy holds only in-frame clones and misses some; the assay was immunoSEQ multiplex PCR. Here the sample spans approximately 31,000 clones, 90% to 95% being singletons. CDR3 length: 14 amino acids. V lost 0 bases to trimming and J lost 3 bases, with 9 bases between them. In germline, CDR1 is SGDLS, CDR2 YYNGEE. The sample is drawn from a study of circulating and synovial CD4+ cells in juvenile arthritis. J is TRBJ2-5 and V is TRBV9; D is ambiguous. The origin of this receptor is a human donor with juvenile idiopathic arthritis. The sequenced sample was CD4+ T cells from blood. The CDR3, as DNA: TGTGCCAGCAGCGTAGCCCCGGTGAAAGAGACCCAGTACTTC. It codes for CASSVAPVKETQYF. The whole variable domain, filled in from reference TRBV9 and TRBJ2-5, reads DSGVTQTPKHLITATGQRVTLRCSPRSGDLSVYWYQQSLDQGLQFLIQYYNGEERAKGNILERFSAQQFPDLHSELNLSSLELGDSALYFCASSVAPVKETQYFGPGTRLLVL.